These T cell receptor beta chains were read from a single sample in a study of blood T cell repertoires in COVID-19. Here immunoSEQ multiplex PCR was the method, and the copy in TCRdb shows in-frame clones only, minus some. The table shows around 100,000 clones, with around 79% occurring only once. Material for sequencing was peripheral blood. The receptors were sampled from a man aged 70 or older with active or convalescent COVID-19. CDR3s include the opening cysteine and the closing phenylalanine or tryptophan.

j_call | v_call | cdr3_aa
TRBJ1-6 | TRBV2 | CASSGLRGRDNSPLHF
TRBJ1-1 | TRBV28 | CASSLVGASMNTEAFF
TRBJ2-1 | TRBV6-5 | CASSYERGRNEQFF
TRBJ1-1 | TRBV12-3/TRBV12-4 | CASRILSTEAFF
TRBJ1-5 | TRBV6-2/TRBV6-3 | CASSYVGPPQPQHF
TRBJ1-1 | TRBV28 | CASTLWTGGMNTEAFF
TRBJ1-2 | TRBV5-1 | CASSSPDIGYTF
TRBJ2-2 | TRBV5-1 | CASKTVWSNTGELFF
TRBJ2-3 | TRBV19 | CASSIGAGLTDTQYF
TRBJ1-4 | TRBV5-1 | CASSYRRQGNEKLFF
TRBJ1-1 | TRBV9 | CASSLQGNGEAFF
TRBJ2-3 | TRBV5-4 | CASSFGGGLGDTQYF
TRBJ1-1 | TRBV6-5 | CATTMTGTEAFF
TRBJ2-3 | TRBV6-5 | CASRQTGADTQYF
TRBJ2-3 | TRBV30 | CAWSVNGGTDTQYF
TRBJ2-2 | TRBV7-7 | CASSLEQGGELFF
TRBJ2-3 | TRBV12-5 | CASGHDSLNTDTQYF
TRBJ1-5 | TRBV28 | CASTRDRGGGQPQHF
TRBJ1-2 | TRBV20-1 | CSASHQGVGYTF
TRBJ1-6 | TRBV6-5 | CASRRDTPYNSPLHF
TRBJ1-2 | TRBV7-6 | CASSLGRGGNYGYTF
TRBJ1-4 | TRBV18 | CASSRATGENEKLFF
TRBJ1-6 | TRBV5-4 | CASSSPGTGDSPLHF
TRBJ1-1 | TRBV5-4 | CASSVQGANTEAFF
TRBJ2-3 | TRBV5-4 | CASSLLTGTDTQYF
TRBJ2-2 | TRBV7-3 | CASSSSRVGAGELFF